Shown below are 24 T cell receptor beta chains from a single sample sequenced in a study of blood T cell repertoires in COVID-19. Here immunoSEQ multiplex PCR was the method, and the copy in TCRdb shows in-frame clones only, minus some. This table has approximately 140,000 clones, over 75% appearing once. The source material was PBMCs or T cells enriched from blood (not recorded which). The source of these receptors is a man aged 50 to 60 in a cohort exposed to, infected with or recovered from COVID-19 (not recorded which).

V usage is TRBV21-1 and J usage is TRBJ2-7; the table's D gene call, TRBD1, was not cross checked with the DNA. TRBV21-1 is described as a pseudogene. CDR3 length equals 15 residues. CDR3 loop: CASRNWGPSLREQYF. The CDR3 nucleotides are TGTGCCAGCAGAAACTGGGGGCCTTCCTTAAGGGAGCAGTACTTC.

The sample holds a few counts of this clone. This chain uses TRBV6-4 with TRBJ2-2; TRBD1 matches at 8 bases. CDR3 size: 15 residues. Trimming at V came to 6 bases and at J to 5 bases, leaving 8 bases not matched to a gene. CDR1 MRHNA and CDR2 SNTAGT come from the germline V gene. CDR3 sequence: CASSPRTGQTGELFF. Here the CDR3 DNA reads TGTGCCAGCAGCCCGAGGACAGGGCAAACCGGGGAGCTGTTTTTT.

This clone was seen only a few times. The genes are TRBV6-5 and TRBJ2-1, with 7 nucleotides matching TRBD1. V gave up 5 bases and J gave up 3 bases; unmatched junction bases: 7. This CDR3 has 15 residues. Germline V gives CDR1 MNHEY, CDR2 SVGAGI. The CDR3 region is CASSNTGANYNEQFF. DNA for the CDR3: TGTGCCAGCAGTAACACAGGGGCTAACTACAATGAGCAGTTCTTC.

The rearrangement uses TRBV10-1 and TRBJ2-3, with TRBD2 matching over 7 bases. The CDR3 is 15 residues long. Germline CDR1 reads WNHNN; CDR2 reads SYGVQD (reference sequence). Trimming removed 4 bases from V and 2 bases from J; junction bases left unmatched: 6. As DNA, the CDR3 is TGCGCCAGCAGTGCCGGGGGGTTTGACACAGATACGCAGTATTTT. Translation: CASSAGGFDTDTQYF.

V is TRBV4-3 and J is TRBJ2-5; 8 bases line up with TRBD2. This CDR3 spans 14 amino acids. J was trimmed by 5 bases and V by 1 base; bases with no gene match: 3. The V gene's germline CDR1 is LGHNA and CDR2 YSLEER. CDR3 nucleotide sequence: TGCGCCAGCAGCCAAGGACTAGCGAGGGAGACCCAGTACTTC. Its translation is CASSQGLARETQYF.

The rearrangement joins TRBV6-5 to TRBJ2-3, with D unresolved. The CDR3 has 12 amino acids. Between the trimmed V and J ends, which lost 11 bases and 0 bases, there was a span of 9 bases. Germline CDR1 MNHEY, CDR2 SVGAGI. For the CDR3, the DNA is TGTGCCGCCCGTACTAGCACAGATACGCAGTATTTT. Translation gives CAARTSTDTQYF.

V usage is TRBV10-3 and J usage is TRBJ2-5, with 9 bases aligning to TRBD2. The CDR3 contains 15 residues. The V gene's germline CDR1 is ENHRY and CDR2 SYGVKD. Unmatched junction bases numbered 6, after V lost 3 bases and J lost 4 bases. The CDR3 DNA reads TGTGCCATCAGTGAACATCGCGGGGGGGGAGAGACCCAGTACTTC. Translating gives CAISEHRGGGETQYF.

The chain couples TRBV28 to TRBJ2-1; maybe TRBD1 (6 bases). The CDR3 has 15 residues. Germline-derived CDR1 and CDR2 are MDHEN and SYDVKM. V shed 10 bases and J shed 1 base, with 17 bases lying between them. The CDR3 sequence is CATTQGYSSYNEQFF. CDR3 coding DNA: TGTGCCACCACCCAGGGGTATTCGTCCTACAATGAGCAGTTCTTC.

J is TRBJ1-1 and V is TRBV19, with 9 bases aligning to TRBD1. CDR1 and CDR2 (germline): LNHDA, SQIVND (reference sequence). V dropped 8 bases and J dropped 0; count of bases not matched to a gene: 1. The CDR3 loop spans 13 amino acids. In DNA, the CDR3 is TGTGCCAGTGGGACAGGGATGAACACTGAAGCTTTCTTT. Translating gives CASGTGMNTEAFF. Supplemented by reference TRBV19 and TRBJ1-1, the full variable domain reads DGGITQSPKYLFRKEGQNVTLSCEQNLNHDAMYWYRQDPGQGLRLIYYSQIVNDFQKGDIAEGYSVSREKKESFPLTVTSAQKNPTAFYLCASGTGMNTEAFFGQGTRLTVV.

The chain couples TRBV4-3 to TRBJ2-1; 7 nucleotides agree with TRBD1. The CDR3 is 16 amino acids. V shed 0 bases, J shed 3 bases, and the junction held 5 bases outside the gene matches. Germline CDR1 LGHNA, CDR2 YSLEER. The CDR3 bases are TGCGCCAGCAGCCAAGACTCGACAGGGAGCTACAATGAGCAGTTCTTC. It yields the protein CASSQDSTGSYNEQFF.

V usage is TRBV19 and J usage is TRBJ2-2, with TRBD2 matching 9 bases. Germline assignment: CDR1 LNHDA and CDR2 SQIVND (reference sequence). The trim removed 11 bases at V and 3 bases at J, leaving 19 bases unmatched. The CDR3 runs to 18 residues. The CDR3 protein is CASEEGLWREGYTGELFF. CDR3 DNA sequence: TGTGCCTCTGAGGAAGGGTTATGGCGGGAGGGGTACACCGGGGAGCTGTTTTTT.

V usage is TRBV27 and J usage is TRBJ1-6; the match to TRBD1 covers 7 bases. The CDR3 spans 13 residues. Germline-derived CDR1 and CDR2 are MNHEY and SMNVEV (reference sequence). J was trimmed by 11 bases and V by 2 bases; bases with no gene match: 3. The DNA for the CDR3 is TGTGCCAGCAGTTTACAACAGGGGACACCCCTCCACTTT. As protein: CASSLQQGTPLHF.

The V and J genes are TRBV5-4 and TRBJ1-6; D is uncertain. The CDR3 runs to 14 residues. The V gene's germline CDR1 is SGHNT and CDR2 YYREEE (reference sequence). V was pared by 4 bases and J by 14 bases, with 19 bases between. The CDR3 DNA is TGTGCCAGCAGCCCCGTGACTCAGTCTCCAACCCTCCACTTT. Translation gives CASSPVTQSPTLHF.

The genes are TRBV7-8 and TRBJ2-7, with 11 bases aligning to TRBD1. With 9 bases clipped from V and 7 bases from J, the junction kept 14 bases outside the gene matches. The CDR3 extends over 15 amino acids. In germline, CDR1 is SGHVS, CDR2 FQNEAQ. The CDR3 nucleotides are TGTGCCAGTGGATCAGACGGGACAGGGGGTGGGGAGCAGTACTTC. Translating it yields CASGSDGTGGGEQYF. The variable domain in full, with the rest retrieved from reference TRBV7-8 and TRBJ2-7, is GAGVSQSPRYKVAKRGQDVALRCDPISGHVSLFWYQQALGQGPEFLTYFQNEAQLDKSGLPSDRFFAERPEGSVSTLKIQRTQQEDSAVYLCASGSDGTGGGEQYFGPGTRLTVT.

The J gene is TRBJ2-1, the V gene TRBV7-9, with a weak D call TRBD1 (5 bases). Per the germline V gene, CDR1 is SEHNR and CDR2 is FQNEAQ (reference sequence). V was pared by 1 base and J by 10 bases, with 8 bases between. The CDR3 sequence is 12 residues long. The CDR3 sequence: CASSLVAGEQFF. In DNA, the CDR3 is TGTGCCAGCAGCTTAGTGGCAGGGGAGCAGTTCTTC.

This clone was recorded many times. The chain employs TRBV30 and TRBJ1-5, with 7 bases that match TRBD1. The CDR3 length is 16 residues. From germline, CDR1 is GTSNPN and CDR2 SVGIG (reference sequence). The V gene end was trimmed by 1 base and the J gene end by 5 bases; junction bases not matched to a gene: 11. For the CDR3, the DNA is TGTGCCTGGAGTGCGGGGCAGGGGGGATCTTATCAGCCCCAGCATTTT. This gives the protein CAWSAGQGGSYQPQHF.

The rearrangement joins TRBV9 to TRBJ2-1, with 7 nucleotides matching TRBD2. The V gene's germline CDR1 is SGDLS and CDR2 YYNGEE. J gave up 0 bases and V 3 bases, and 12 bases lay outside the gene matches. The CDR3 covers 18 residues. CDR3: CASSAAPPGGSSYNEQFF. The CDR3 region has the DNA TGTGCCAGCAGCGCCGCTCCTCCTGGCGGGAGCTCCTACAATGAGCAGTTCTTC.

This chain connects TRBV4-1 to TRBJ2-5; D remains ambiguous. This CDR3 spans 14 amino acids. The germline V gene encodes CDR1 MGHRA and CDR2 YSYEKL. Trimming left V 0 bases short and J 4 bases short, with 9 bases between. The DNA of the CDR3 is TGCGCCAGCAGCCAAGATCCGCGGCTAGAGACCCAGTACTTC. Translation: CASSQDPRLETQYF.

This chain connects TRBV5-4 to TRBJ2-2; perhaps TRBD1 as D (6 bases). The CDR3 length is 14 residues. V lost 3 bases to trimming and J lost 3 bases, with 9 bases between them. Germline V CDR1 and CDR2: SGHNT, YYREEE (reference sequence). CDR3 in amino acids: CASSWGQYTGELFF. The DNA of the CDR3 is TGTGCCAGCAGCTGGGGGCAATACACCGGGGAGCTGTTTTTT.

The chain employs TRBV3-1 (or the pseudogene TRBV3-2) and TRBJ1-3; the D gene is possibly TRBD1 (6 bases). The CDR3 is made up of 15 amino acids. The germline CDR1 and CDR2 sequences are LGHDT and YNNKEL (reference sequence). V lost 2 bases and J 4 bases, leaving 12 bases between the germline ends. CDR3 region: CASSQSGAEGNTIYF. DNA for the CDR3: TGTGCCAGCAGCCAATCAGGGGCAGAAGGAAACACCATATATTTT.

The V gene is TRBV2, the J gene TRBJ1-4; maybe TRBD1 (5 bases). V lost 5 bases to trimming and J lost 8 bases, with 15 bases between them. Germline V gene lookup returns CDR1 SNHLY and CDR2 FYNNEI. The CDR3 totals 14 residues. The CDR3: CASSYDHKGEKLFF. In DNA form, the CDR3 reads TGTGCCAGCAGTTACGACCACAAGGGGGAAAAACTGTTTTTT.

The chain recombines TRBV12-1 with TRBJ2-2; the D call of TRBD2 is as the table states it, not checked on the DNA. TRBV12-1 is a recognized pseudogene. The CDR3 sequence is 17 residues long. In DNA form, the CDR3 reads TGTGCCAGCAGCTTTGCACCCCGGGGGGCGAACACCGGGGAGCTGTTTTTT. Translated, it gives CASSFAPRGANTGELFF.

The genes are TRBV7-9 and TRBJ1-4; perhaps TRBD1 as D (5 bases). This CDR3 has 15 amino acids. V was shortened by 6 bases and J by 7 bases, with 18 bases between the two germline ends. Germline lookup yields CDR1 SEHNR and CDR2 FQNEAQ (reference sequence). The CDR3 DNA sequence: TGTGCCAGCAGTCCTCCCGACAGTCTAGGTGAAAAACTGTTTTTT. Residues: CASSPPDSLGEKLFF.

The CDR3 here is CAWSPSGGRETQYF. The CDR3 DNA reads TGTGCCTGGAGTCCCTCGGGCGGGAGAGAGACCCAGTACTTC. The chain is built from TRBV30 and TRBJ2-5, with 7 nucleotides matching TRBD2. Per germline, CDR1 GTSNPN and CDR2 SVGIG (reference sequence). V gave up 2 bases and J gave up 4 bases; unmatched junction bases: 7. The CDR3 sequence is 14 residues long. Full variable domain (remainder filled in from reference TRBV30 and TRBJ2-5): SQTIHQWPATLVQPVGSPLSLECTVEGTSNPNLYWYRQAAGRGLQLLFYSVGIGQISSEVPQNLSASRPQDRQFILSSKKLLLSDSGFYLCAWSPSGGRETQYFGPGTRLLVL.